The TCR beta chain under discussion was sequenced for a study of T cells in localized non-small cell lung cancer. Study-level points and caveats: Those with higher blood T cell density had longer overall survival.

Clones were read by immunoSEQ multiplex PCR, and TCRdb kept only the in-frame ones, dropping some. This table holds around 29,000 clones, 90% found once. As regards this clone: Its target is unknown.

V dropped 0 bases and J dropped 5 bases, with 11 bases sitting between them. Germline V CDR1 and CDR2: LGHNA, YNFKEQ. CDR3 length equals 15 residues. The source of this sequence is a woman between 40 and 69 years old with stage I lung adenocarcinoma. The sequences come from peripheral blood, collected before any cancer treatment. The rearrangement joins TRBV4-2 to TRBJ2-1; maybe TRBD2 (6 bases). The CDR3 loop reads CASSQDGTENNEQFF. The CDR3 bases are TGTGCCAGCAGCCAAGACGGGACTGAAAACAATGAGCAGTTCTTC.